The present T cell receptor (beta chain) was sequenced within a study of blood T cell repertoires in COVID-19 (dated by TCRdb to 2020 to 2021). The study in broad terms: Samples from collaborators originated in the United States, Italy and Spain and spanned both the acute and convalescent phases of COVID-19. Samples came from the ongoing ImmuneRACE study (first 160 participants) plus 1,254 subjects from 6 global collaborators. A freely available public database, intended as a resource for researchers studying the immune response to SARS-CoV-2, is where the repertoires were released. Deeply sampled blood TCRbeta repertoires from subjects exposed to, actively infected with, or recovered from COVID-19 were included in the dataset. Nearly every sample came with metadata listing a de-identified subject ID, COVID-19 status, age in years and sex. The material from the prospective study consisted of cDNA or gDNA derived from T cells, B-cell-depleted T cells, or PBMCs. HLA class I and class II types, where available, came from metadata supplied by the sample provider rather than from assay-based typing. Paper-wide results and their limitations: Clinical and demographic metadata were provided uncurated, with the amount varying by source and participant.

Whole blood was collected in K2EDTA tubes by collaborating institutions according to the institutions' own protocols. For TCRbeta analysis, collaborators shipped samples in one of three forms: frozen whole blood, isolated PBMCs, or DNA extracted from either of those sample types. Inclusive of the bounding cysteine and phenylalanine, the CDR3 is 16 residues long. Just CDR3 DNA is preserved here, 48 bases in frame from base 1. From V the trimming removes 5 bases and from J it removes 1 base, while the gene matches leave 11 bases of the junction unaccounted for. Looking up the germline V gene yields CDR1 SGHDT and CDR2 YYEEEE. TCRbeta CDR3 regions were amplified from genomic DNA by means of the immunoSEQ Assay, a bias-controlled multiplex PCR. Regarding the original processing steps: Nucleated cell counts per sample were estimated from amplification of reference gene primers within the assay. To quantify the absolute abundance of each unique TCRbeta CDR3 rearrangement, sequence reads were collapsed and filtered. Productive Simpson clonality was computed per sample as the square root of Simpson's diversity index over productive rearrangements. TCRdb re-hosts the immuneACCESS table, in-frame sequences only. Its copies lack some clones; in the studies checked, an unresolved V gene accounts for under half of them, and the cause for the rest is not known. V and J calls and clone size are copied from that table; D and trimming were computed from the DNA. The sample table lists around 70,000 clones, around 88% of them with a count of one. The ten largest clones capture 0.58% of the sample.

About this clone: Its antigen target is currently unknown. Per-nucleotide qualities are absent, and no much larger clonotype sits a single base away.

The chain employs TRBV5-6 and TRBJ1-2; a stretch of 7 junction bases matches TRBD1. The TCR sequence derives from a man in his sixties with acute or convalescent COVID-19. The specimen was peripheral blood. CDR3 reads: CASRPQHGTVNYGYTF. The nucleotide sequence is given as TGTGCCAGCAGGCCACAGCACGGGACAGTTAACTATGGCTACACCTTC.